One sample yielded the 29 T cell receptor beta chains listed below, sequenced in a study of blood T cell repertoires in COVID-19. The assay was immunoSEQ multiplex PCR, and TCRdb's table has in-frame clones only and misses some. Of 130,000 or so clones in the sample, around 79% are singletons; the top ten hold about 18%. What was sequenced was peripheral blood. These receptors were collected from a man aged 80 or over with acute or convalescent COVID-19.

This chain joins TRBV5-1 and TRBJ2-7, with TRBD1 matching over 7 bases. J gave up 1 base and V 5 bases, and 9 bases lay outside the gene matches. The CDR3 contains 15 residues. Germline CDR1 and CDR2: SGHRS and YFSETQ. CDR3 DNA: TGCGCCAGCAGACAACCGGGACAGCCTTCCTACGAGCAGTACTTC. Amino acids: CASRQPGQPSYEQYF.

The chain is built from TRBV7-2 and TRBJ2-1; the D is unclear. Trimming removed 2 bases at V and 10 bases at J, with 9 bases between. The CDR3 is made up of 12 amino acids. The germline gives CDR1 SGHTA, CDR2 FQGNSA. The DNA of the CDR3 is TGTGCCAGCAGCTTAAGAGGTCCAGAGCAGTTCTTC. The encoded protein is CASSLRGPEQFF.

The chain combines TRBV6-4 with TRBJ2-7; tentatively, D is TRBD1 (6 bases). With 6 bases removed from V and 3 bases from J, the gap between germline ends came to 18 bases. The CDR3 runs to 15 residues. Germline V gives CDR1 MRHNA, CDR2 SNTAGT. Written as DNA, the CDR3 is TGTGCCAGCAGCACGACAGGTCAGGGGTACTACGAGCAGTACTTC. Residues: CASSTTGQGYYEQYF.

The chain has TRBV18 and TRBJ1-6; TRBD1 matches 8 bases. The J segment lost 5 bases and the V segment lost 3 bases, leaving 9 bases of the junction unmatched. The germline V gene has CDR1 KGHSH and CDR2 LQKENI. The CDR3 contains 17 residues. The CDR3 region has the DNA TGTGCCAGCTCACCCGTCTCAAGACAGGGGAATAATTCACCCCTCCACTTT. This codes for CASSPVSRQGNNSPLHF.

The chain combines TRBV10-3 with TRBJ2-7; TRBD1 agrees at 8 bases. V shed 0 bases and J 3 bases; nucleotides not matched to a gene: 1. Germline assignment: CDR1 ENHRY and CDR2 SYGVKD. The CDR3 is 14 amino acids. This CDR3 is CAISESGQDYEQYF. CDR3 DNA: TGTGCCATCAGTGAGTCGGGACAGGACTACGAGCAGTACTTC.

This chain uses TRBV7-2 with TRBJ2-1; tentatively, D is TRBD2 (6 bases). Germline V gives CDR1 SGHTA, CDR2 FQGNSA. The germline V and J ends were trimmed by 8 bases and 0 bases, with 20 bases remaining between them. The CDR3 is 17 residues long. CDR3 sequence (DNA): TGTGCCAGCCTCCCCCAAACTAGCCCGAGCTCCTACAATGAGCAGTTCTTC. Translated, it gives CASLPQTSPSSYNEQFF.

This rearrangement joins TRBV5-1 to TRBJ2-1; the match to TRBD2 covers 11 bases. There are 16 residues in the CDR3. V trimming: 3 bases; J trimming: 9 bases; junction bases outside the gene matches: 11. Germline CDR1 is SGHRS and CDR2 is YFSETQ. As DNA, the CDR3 is TGCGCCAGCAGCTCTACAACTAGCGGGGGAAGGGGTGAGCAGTTCTTC. Protein sequence: CASSSTTSGGRGEQFF.

The chain is built from TRBV4-1 and TRBJ2-3, with 8 nucleotides matching TRBD2. J gave up 8 bases and V 3 bases, and 1 base lay outside the gene matches. CDR1 is MGHRA, CDR2 YSYEKL, per germline. CDR3 size: 12 residues. CDR3 nucleotide sequence: TGCGCCAGCAGCCATCGGGGGGGTACGCAGTATTTT. This translates into CASSHRGGTQYF.

The genes are TRBV6-6 and TRBJ2-6, with 9 bases matching TRBD1. Germline CDR1 and CDR2: MNHNY and SVGAGI (reference sequence). V lost 4 bases and J lost 11; bases outside the gene matches: 12. The CDR3 spans 16 residues. CDR3 sequence: CASSSGGQGPSHVLTF. The DNA of the CDR3 is TGTGCCAGCAGTTCCGGGGGACAGGGACCTTCACACGTCCTGACTTTC.

The CDR3 reads CASSSRTGRGDEQYF. DNA for the CDR3: TGTGCCAGCAGCTCACGGACAGGGCGAGGAGACGAGCAGTACTTC. The V gene is TRBV4-2, the J gene TRBJ2-7, with 8 nucleotides matching TRBD1. V shed 5 bases and J 5 bases; nucleotides not matched to a gene: 11. The CDR3 loop spans 15 amino acids. The germline CDR1 and CDR2 sequences are LGHNA and YNFKEQ.

V is TRBV7-3 and J is TRBJ2-5, with D tentatively TRBD1 (6 bases). Between the trimmed V and J ends, which lost 5 bases and 3 bases, there was a span of 10 bases. Germline V CDR1 and CDR2: SGHTA, FQGTGA. The CDR3 has 13 amino acids. This CDR3 is CASSAPGEETQYF. The CDR3 region has the DNA TGTGCCAGCAGCGCTCCAGGGGAAGAGACCCAGTACTTC.

This clone was observed a few times. This sequence joins TRBV3-1 (or the pseudogene TRBV3-2) and TRBJ2-2; D gene uncertain. The CDR3 spans 13 residues. Germline values: CDR1 LGHDT, CDR2 YNNKEL (reference sequence). The CDR3 DNA sequence: TGTGCTACAGCCCTTTTTAACACCGGGGAGCTGTTTTTT. Encoded protein: CATALFNTGELFF.

The CDR3 is CASSFRQGHAGDTQYF. The CDR3 region has the DNA TGTGCCAGCAGCTTCAGACAGGGTCACGCGGGAGATACGCAGTATTTT. This chain links TRBV9 with TRBJ2-3, with 7 bases that match TRBD1. The CDR3 consists of 16 residues. J was trimmed by 5 bases and V by 4 bases; bases with no gene match: 13. Germline CDR1 SGDLS, CDR2 YYNGEE.

The chain employs TRBV5-1 and TRBJ2-7, with TRBD1 identical over 11 bases. Trimming cost V 4 bases and J 4 bases; bases outside gene matches: 13. The germline gives CDR1 SGHRS, CDR2 YFSETQ. The CDR3 is made up of 17 amino acids. For the CDR3, the DNA is TGCGCCAGCAGCCTCCGGGACAGGGGGTACCCGGATTACGAGCAGTACTTC. Translation gives CASSLRDRGYPDYEQYF.

This clone was observed once. The chain has TRBV4-2 and TRBJ2-7, with TRBD2 matching 9 bases. Germline V lookup: CDR1 LGHNA, CDR2 YNFKEQ. The length of the CDR3 is 16 residues. The J segment lost 4 bases and the V segment lost 0 bases, leaving 7 bases of the junction unmatched. The CDR3 DNA follows: TGTGCCAGCAGCCAAGATAGCGGGGGCCTACCATACGAGCAGTACTTC. It codes for CASSQDSGGLPYEQYF.

This clone has only a few counts. The chain joins TRBV6-5 to TRBJ1-6, with D perhaps TRBD1 (6 bases). CDR3 size: 14 residues. Trimming cost V 2 bases and J 8 bases, with 10 bases left between them. Germline CDR1 and CDR2: MNHEY and SVGAGI. The CDR3 DNA reads as TGTGCCAGCAGTTACGAGACAGGCTATTCACCCCTCCACTTT. Translating it yields CASSYETGYSPLHF.

The chain employs TRBV6-5 and TRBJ2-3, with D maybe TRBD1 (5 bases). Germline V gene lookup returns CDR1 MNHEY and CDR2 SVGAGI. The CDR3 covers 13 residues. The V end lost 7 bases, the J end lost 1 base, and 9 bases lay between the germline ends. CDR3 loop: CASIFRGTDTQYF. CDR3 coding DNA: TGTGCCAGCATTTTCAGGGGCACAGATACGCAGTATTTT.

This chain connects TRBV20-1 to TRBJ1-2; a weak D match, TRBD1 (5 bases). The V gene's germline CDR1 is DFQATT and CDR2 SNEGSKA (reference sequence). Between the trimmed V and J ends, which lost 3 bases and 4 bases, there was a span of 12 bases. This CDR3 spans 13 amino acids. The CDR3: CSASTGLTYGYTF. The DNA of the CDR3 is TGCAGTGCTAGTACAGGACTAACCTATGGCTACACCTTC.

The chain is built from TRBV10-3 and TRBJ1-1; TRBD1 matches 8 bases. Germline values: CDR1 ENHRY, CDR2 SYGVKD. The CDR3 contains 13 residues. The J segment lost 4 bases and the V segment lost 5 bases, leaving 3 bases of the junction unmatched. CDR3 DNA sequence: TGTGCCATCAGTCGACAGGGGAGCACTGAAGCTTTCTTT. Translated, it gives CAISRQGSTEAFF.

The chain recombines TRBV6-5 with TRBJ1-2; D unclear. The V end lost 4 bases, the J end lost 4 bases, and 13 bases lay between the germline ends. The germline CDR1 and CDR2 sequences are MNHEY and SVGAGI. The CDR3 is 14 residues long. CDR3 residues: CASSSLTTRYGYTF. The DNA of the CDR3 is TGTGCCAGCAGTTCTTTGACAACCCGCTATGGCTACACCTTC.

CDR3 in amino acids: CASSKGLAYYYEQYF. The CDR3 coding sequence is TGTGCCAGCTCGAAGGGACTAGCTTACTACTACGAGCAGTACTTC. V and J are TRBV19 and TRBJ2-7; 9 bases align to TRBD2. The CDR3 is 15 amino acids. Germline loops: CDR1 LNHDA, CDR2 SQIVND (reference sequence). V was clipped by 9 bases and J by 3 bases; unmatched bases: 12. Together with reference TRBV19 and TRBJ2-7, the CDR3 gives the full variable domain: DGGITQSPKYLFRKEGQNVTLSCEQNLNHDAMYWYRQDPGQGLRLIYYSQIVNDFQKGDIAEGYSVSREKKESFPLTVTSAQKNPTAFYLCASSKGLAYYYEQYFGPGTRLTVT.

This clone turned up a few times. The chain employs TRBV19 and TRBJ2-7, with 10 bases aligning to TRBD1. The CDR3 spans 13 residues. V was pared by 5 bases and J by 3 bases, with 1 base of the junction left unmatched. The V gene's germline CDR1 is LNHDA and CDR2 SQIVND (reference sequence). Here the CDR3 reads CASSWDRGYEQYF. CDR3 nucleotide sequence: TGTGCCAGTAGTTGGGACAGGGGCTACGAGCAGTACTTC.

This clone turned up a few times. The V gene is TRBV5-1, the J gene TRBJ1-1, with D possibly being TRBD1 (5 bases). The CDR3 covers 14 residues. Trimming took off 1 base at V and 0 bases at J, with 7 bases between the two ends. Germline V gene sequence: CDR1 SGHRS, CDR2 YFSETQ. As DNA, the CDR3 is TGCGCCAGCAGCTTGTGGACAATGAACACTGAAGCTTTCTTT. This encodes CASSLWTMNTEAFF.

This chain uses TRBV19 with TRBJ1-4; 10 bases are a match to TRBD1. The CDR3 is made up of 13 amino acids. With V trimmed by 5 bases and J by 8 bases, 2 bases remained unmatched. CDR1 and CDR2 from the germline V gene are LNHDA and SQIVND (reference sequence). The CDR3 DNA reads as TGTGCCAGTAGTTGGACAGGGGGAGAAAAACTGTTTTTT. This sequence encodes CASSWTGGEKLFF. Together with reference TRBV19 and TRBJ1-4, the CDR3 gives the full variable domain: DGGITQSPKYLFRKEGQNVTLSCEQNLNHDAMYWYRQDPGQGLRLIYYSQIVNDFQKGDIAEGYSVSREKKESFPLTVTSAQKNPTAFYLCASSWTGGEKLFFGSGTQLSVL.

J is TRBJ1-1 and V is TRBV18; TRBD1 matches 11 bases. Germline V gene data show CDR1 as KGHSH and CDR2 as LQKENI. The CDR3 covers 17 residues. After removal of 0 bases from V and 1 base from J, the junction contained 4 bases not matched to a gene. CDR3 sequence: CASSPPRTGGRNTEAFF. DNA for the CDR3: TGTGCCAGCTCACCACCACGGACAGGGGGCCGGAACACTGAAGCTTTCTTT. Full variable domain (missing parts from reference TRBV18 and TRBJ1-1): NAGVMQNPRHLVRRRGQEARLRCSPMKGHSHVYWYRQLPEEGLKFMVYLQKENIIDESGMPKERFSAEFPKEGPSILRIQQVVRGDSAAYFCASSPPRTGGRNTEAFFGQGTRLTVV.

The V and J genes are TRBV3-1 (or the pseudogene TRBV3-2) and TRBJ2-1, with D maybe TRBD2 (5 bases). This CDR3 spans 12 amino acids. Germline CDR1 and CDR2: LGHDT and YNNKEL (reference sequence). V lost 4 bases to trimming and J lost 7 bases, with 8 bases between them. The CDR3 region has the DNA TGTGCCAGCAGCCGAGGGAGTAATGAGCAGTTCTTC. Encoded protein: CASSRGSNEQFF.

The V call is TRBV19, the J call TRBJ2-3; 7 bases are shared with TRBD1. V lost 1 base to trimming and J lost 0 bases; unmatched junction nucleotides: 7. The CDR3 is 17 amino acids. CDR1 and CDR2 (germline): LNHDA, SQIVND (reference sequence). The CDR3, as DNA: TGTGCCAGTAGTATAGGGGGGACAGTTATTAGCACAGATACGCAGTATTTT. Amino acid sequence: CASSIGGTVISTDTQYF. The full variable domain, with the rest looked up from reference TRBV19 and TRBJ2-3, is DGGITQSPKYLFRKEGQNVTLSCEQNLNHDAMYWYRQDPGQGLRLIYYSQIVNDFQKGDIAEGYSVSREKKESFPLTVTSAQKNPTAFYLCASSIGGTVISTDTQYFGPGTRLTVL.

This clone has more than one count but fewer than ten. This chain uses TRBV28 with TRBJ1-5, with D perhaps TRBD1 (6 bases). The CDR3 has 15 residues. CDR1 MDHEN and CDR2 SYDVKM come from the germline V gene. V lost 11 bases and J lost 0, with 17 bases in between. The CDR3 loop reads CAPRGGPYSNQPQHF. The CDR3 DNA reads as TGTGCCCCGAGGGGGGGGCCGTATAGCAATCAGCCCCAGCATTTT.

The chain combines TRBV7-2 with TRBJ2-1; 9 nucleotides agree with TRBD1. Trimming took 2 bases from V and 6 from J; bases not matched to a gene: 5. This CDR3 region has 15 residues. The V gene's germline CDR1 is SGHTA and CDR2 FQGNSA. The CDR3 bases are TGTGCCAGCAGCTTAACAGGGGGCATCCTCAATGAGCAGTTCTTC. Protein: CASSLTGGILNEQFF.